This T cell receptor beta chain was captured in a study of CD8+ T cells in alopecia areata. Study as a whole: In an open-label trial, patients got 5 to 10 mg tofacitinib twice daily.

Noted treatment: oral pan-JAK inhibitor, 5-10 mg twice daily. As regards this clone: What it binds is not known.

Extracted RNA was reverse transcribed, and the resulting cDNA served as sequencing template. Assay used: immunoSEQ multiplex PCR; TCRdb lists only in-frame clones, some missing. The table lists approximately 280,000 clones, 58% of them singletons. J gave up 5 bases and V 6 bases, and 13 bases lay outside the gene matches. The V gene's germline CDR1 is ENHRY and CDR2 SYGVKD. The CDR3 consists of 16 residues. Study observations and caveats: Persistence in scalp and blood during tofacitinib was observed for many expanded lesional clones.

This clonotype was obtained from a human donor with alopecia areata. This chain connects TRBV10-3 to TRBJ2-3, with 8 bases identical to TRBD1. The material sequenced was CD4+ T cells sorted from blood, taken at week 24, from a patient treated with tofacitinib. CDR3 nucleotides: TGTGCCATCAGAGGTGACGGGCAGGGGGCCGGAGATACGCAGTATTTT. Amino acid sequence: CAIRGDGQGAGDTQYF.